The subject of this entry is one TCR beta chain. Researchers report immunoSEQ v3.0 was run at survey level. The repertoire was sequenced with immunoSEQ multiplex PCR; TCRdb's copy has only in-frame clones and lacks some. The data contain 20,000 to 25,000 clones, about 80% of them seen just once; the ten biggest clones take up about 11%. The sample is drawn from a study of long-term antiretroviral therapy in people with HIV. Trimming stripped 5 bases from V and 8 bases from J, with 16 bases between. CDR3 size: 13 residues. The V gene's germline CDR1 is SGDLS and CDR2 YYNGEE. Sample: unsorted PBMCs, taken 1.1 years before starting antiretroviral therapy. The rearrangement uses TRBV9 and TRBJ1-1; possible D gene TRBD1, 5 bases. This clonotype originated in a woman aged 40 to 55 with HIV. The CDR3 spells CASRGPGGTEAFF. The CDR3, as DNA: TGTGCCAGCAGGGGACCGGGTGGTACGGAAGCTTTCTTT.